The clone carrying this T cell receptor beta chain was counted ten times or more. Using RNA template, CDR3s of TCR alpha and beta were amplified with iRepertoire arm-PCR. MiXCR was run by TCRdb on the multiplex PCR reads, yielding one entry per CDR3 protein. The table lists under 200,000 distinct CDR3 sequences, around 42% of them singletons, with 5% to 5.5% in the top ten. This entry is derived from a study of glioma-infiltrating T cells. CDR3 length: 15 amino acids. The junction had 9 bases not matched to a gene; V was cut back by 6 bases and J by 4 bases. From germline, CDR1 is MNHNS and CDR2 SASEGT.

This TCR was sampled from a human donor with low-grade glioma or glioblastoma, undergoing nonglioma brain surgery, or in good health (not recorded which). The rearrangement uses TRBV6-1 and TRBJ1-1; 9 bases match TRBD1. Source material: glioma tissue, nonneoplastic brain tissue, or PBMCs (not recorded which). The CDR3 nucleotides read TGTGCCAGCAGGCGCCGGACAGGGGTTATCACTGAAGCTTTCTTT. It codes for CASRRRTGVITEAFF.